This entry lists 2 T cell receptor beta chains sequenced from one sample in a study of cytomegalovirus exposure and HLA in healthy donors. The PCR made use of 60 Vbeta and 13 Jbeta primers. Sequencing was performed with immunoSEQ multiplex PCR; in TCRdb, only in-frame clones are kept and a portion is missing. The sample lists about 180,000 clones, 70% to 85% occurring once. Sequencing was carried out using PBMCs. The receptor source for this set is a girl aged 2-10 years in good health and CMV-seropositive.

DNA of the CDR3: TGTGCCAGCACCATACCCAACAGGGGCAATGAGCAGTTCTTC. This codes for CASTIPNRGNEQFF. The chain recombines TRBV7-8 with TRBJ2-1, with 7 bases matching TRBD1. The CDR3 runs to 14 residues. CDR1 is SGHVS and CDR2 is FQNEAQ in the germline V gene. The trim removed 7 bases at V and 6 bases at J, leaving 9 bases unmatched.

The CDR3 protein is CASSLLGQGYNEQFF. CDR3 sequence (DNA): TGCGCCAGCAGCTTGCTAGGACAAGGCTACAATGAGCAGTTCTTC. The rearrangement uses TRBV5-1 and TRBJ2-1; the D gene is possibly TRBD1 (5 bases). V lost 1 base to trimming and J lost 3 bases, with 11 bases between them. The CDR3 runs 15 residues. Germline CDR1 reads SGHRS; CDR2 reads YFSETQ.